The TCR beta chain described here comes from a study of Ad26.COV2.S vaccination and SARS-CoV-2 variants. About the study: The COV1001 Ad26.COV2.S trial arm included the donor. Once, or twice with 56 days between doses, Ad26.COV2.S was given intramuscularly.

Treatment defined: 19 received Ad26.COV2.S at low or high dose, single or two shots; 5 received placebo; per-sample allocation not given. Day 63 after the first vaccine or placebo injection was the time point for sampling. Remarks on this clone: Its antigen remains unknown.

Using immunoSEQ multiplex PCR, the repertoire was profiled, and TCRdb retains in-frame clones only, with some absent. This table holds about 350,000 clones, about 89% found once. Study-wide results and caveats: Marked by substantial breadth, spike-specific CD8+ and CD4+ T cell responses were reportedly seen after vaccination. Placebo recipients showed lower spike-specific TCR breadth than vaccinees.

Germline V CDR1 and CDR2: SGHNT, YYREEE (reference sequence). The CDR3 has 13 residues. V was shortened by 4 bases and J by 3 bases, with 11 bases between the two germline ends. This sample comprised peripheral blood, obtained in a trial of Ad26.COV2.S vaccine versus placebo. The chain recombines TRBV5-4 with TRBJ2-7; D may correspond to TRBD1 or TRBD2 (5 bases each). The TCR comes from a person between 18 and 65 years old who received the Ad26.COV2.S COVID-19 vaccine or a placebo. The DNA of the CDR3 is TGTGCCAGCAGCGGCCGGGACGACTACGAGCAGTACTTC. This translates into CASSGRDDYEQYF. Full variable domain (remainder filled in from reference TRBV5-4 and TRBJ2-7): ETGVTQSPTHLIKTRGQQVTLRCSSQSGHNTVSWYQQALGQGPQFIFQYYREEENGRGNFPPRFSGLQFPNYSSELNVNALELDDSALYLCASSGRDDYEQYFGPGTRLTVT.